The 16 T cell receptor beta chains given below trace back to one sample, sequenced in a study of human T cells and chemical hapten exposure. TCRdb fed the RACE reads into MiXCR, producing one record per CDR3 protein. The sample shows fewer than 85,000 distinct CDR3 sequences, about 9% of them seen only once. Stated time point: healthy volunteer bleed at 6 weeks. Before extraction, the whole blood was not fractionated, and total RNA was taken from it. The specimen sequenced was whole blood. Receptors originate from a male donor in good health. Some clones in this sample may be carry-over from other donors' samples.

The rearrangement joins TRBV5-1 to TRBJ2-3; no clear D. Germline CDR1 and CDR2: SGHRS and YFSETQ. The CDR3 contains 13 residues. V was clipped by 7 bases and J by 4 bases, with 13 bases between them. This chain's CDR3 is CASGRDMADTQYF. The CDR3 DNA follows: TGCGCCAGCGGCCGAGACATGGCAGATACGCAGTATTTT.

Ten or more counts support this clonotype. The chain joins TRBV5-1 to TRBJ1-5, with no clear D. Germline V gives CDR1 SGHRS, CDR2 YFSETQ. The CDR3 is made up of 13 amino acids. V was cut by 3 bases and J by 8 bases, with 12 bases left in between. The CDR3 reads CASSSTTGEPQHF. The CDR3 DNA reads as TGCGCCAGCAGCTCGACCACCGGGGAGCCCCAGCATTTT.

The chain is built from TRBV29-1 and TRBJ1-1, with unresolved D. Germline loops: CDR1 SQVTM, CDR2 ANQGSEA. The CDR3 totals 13 residues. The V end was cut by 0 bases, the J end by 1 base, with 6 bases between. Here the CDR3 DNA reads TGCAGCGTTGAAGAAACCCCGAACACTGAAGCTTTCTTT. It is translated as CSVEETPNTEAFF.

The V call is TRBV7-9, the J call TRBJ2-4; unclear D gene. Trimming took off 5 bases at V and 0 bases at J, with 14 bases between the two ends. The CDR3 consists of 16 residues. Germline V gene data show CDR1 as SEHNR and CDR2 as FQNEAQ (reference sequence). The CDR3 reads CASSPVWVLAKNIQYF. As DNA, the CDR3 is TGTGCCAGCAGCCCCGTGTGGGTTCTAGCCAAAAACATTCAGTACTTC.

This clonotype was observed a few times. J is TRBJ2-5 and V is TRBV5-1; tentative D call: TRBD1 (6 bases). The ends were cut back, 0 bases at V and 4 bases at J, with 10 bases in the middle. Germline CDR1 and CDR2: SGHRS and YFSETQ. The length of the CDR3 is 14 residues. The CDR3 spells CASSLAGDAETQYF. The CDR3 DNA reads TGCGCCAGCAGCTTGGCAGGGGATGCAGAGACCCAGTACTTC. The complete variable domain, with remaining parts taken from reference TRBV5-1 and TRBJ2-5, reads KAGVTQTPRYLIKTRGQQVTLSCSPISGHRSVSWYQQTPGQGLQFLFEYFSETQRNKGNFPGRFSGRQFSNSRSEMNVSTLELGDSALYLCASSLAGDAETQYFGPGTRLLVL.

The table lists this clonotype with a few counts. V is TRBV5-1 and J is TRBJ2-7; TRBD2 might be the D (6 bases). The CDR3 length is 12 residues. Germline CDR1 is SGHRS and CDR2 is YFSETQ. Trimming pared 6 bases from V and 3 bases from J, leaving 10 bases between. CDR3 amino acids: CASNSGGYEQYF. For the CDR3, the DNA is TGCGCCAGCAACTCCGGGGGCTACGAGCAGTACTTC.

The gene calls are TRBV7-9 and TRBJ2-1, with 11 bases matching TRBD2. Germline lookup yields CDR1 SEHNR and CDR2 FQNEAQ (reference sequence). The CDR3 contains 16 residues. Trimming removed 7 bases from V and 9 bases from J; junction bases left unmatched: 14. CDR3 nucleotides: TGTGCCAGCAACCCAGACGGGCTAGCGGGAGGAGGTGAGCAGTTCTTC. Protein: CASNPDGLAGGGEQFF.

This clonotype was recorded a few times. The chain uses TRBV6-5 and TRBJ1-4, with D unclear. Germline V gene lookup returns CDR1 MNHEY and CDR2 SVGAGI. CDR3 size: 12 residues. V dropped 6 bases and J dropped 5 bases, with 7 bases sitting between them. The CDR3 nucleotides read TGTGCCAGCAGCCAGACCAATGAAAAACTGTTTTTT. Protein product: CASSQTNEKLFF.

This clonotype was seen a few times. This chain links TRBV27 with TRBJ2-7; D is ambiguous. CDR1 MNHEY and CDR2 SMNVEV come from the germline V gene (reference sequence). Trimming pared 5 bases from V and 3 bases from J, leaving 11 bases between. The CDR3 extends over 13 amino acids. The CDR3 coding sequence is TGTGCCAGCAGTCAGGCAGGCTACTACGAGCAGTACTTC. Amino acids: CASSQAGYYEQYF.

The genes are TRBV6-1 and TRBJ1-1; tentative D call: TRBD1 (6 bases). Trimming shortened V by 6 bases and J by 3 bases, and 14 bases separated the two germline ends. This CDR3 is built from 14 residues. Germline CDR1 and CDR2: MNHNS and SASEGT. CDR3 sequence reads: CASSAKTGYTEAFF. CDR3 in DNA: TGTGCCAGCAGCGCTAAAACAGGGTACACTGAAGCTTTCTTT.

The chain joins TRBV5-1 to TRBJ2-3; 8 bases line up with TRBD1. The V segment lost 4 bases and the J segment 0 bases; nucleotides outside the gene matches: 4. The CDR3 spans 15 residues. CDR1 and CDR2 from the germline V gene are SGHRS and YFSETQ. CDR3 DNA: TGCGCCAGCAGCCAGGGGGCCCCTAGCACAGATACGCAGTATTTT. Protein product: CASSQGAPSTDTQYF.

This clonotype was seen ten or more times. This sequence joins TRBV7-2 and TRBJ2-5; D is undetermined. V was trimmed by 4 bases and J by 2 bases, leaving 5 bases between them. This CDR3 contains 12 residues. Germline CDR1 is SGHTA and CDR2 is FQGNSA. CDR3 sequence (DNA): TGTGCCAGCAGCTCCACTCAAGAGACCCAGTACTTC. This translates into CASSSTQETQYF.

The chain links TRBV27 to TRBJ2-7, with 9 nucleotides matching TRBD1. V lost 4 bases and J lost 7; bases outside the gene matches: 11. CDR1 is MNHEY and CDR2 is SMNVEV in the germline V gene (reference sequence). The CDR3 sequence is 15 residues long. DNA for the CDR3: TGTGCCAGCAGTTCCCAGGGGGACAGGGTCCAGGAGCAGTACTTC. Its protein product is CASSSQGDRVQEQYF.

This chain connects TRBV14 to TRBJ2-7; D remains ambiguous. The CDR3 extends over 14 amino acids. Germline assignment: CDR1 SGHDN and CDR2 FVKESK. V was trimmed by 4 bases and J by 0 bases, leaving 10 bases between them. CDR3 loop: CASSPYWSSYEQYF. CDR3 in DNA: TGTGCCAGCAGCCCCTACTGGTCCTCCTACGAGCAGTACTTC.

This rearrangement joins TRBV5-4 to TRBJ2-3; a possible D gene is TRBD2 (5 bases). Germline V CDR1 and CDR2: SGHNT, YYREEE (reference sequence). Between the trimmed V and J ends, which lost 4 bases and 5 bases, there was a span of 17 bases. CDR3 size: 15 residues. The CDR3 DNA is TGTGCCAGCAGCCCAGAGTCTTCCGCGGGAGATACGCAGTATTTT. It yields the protein CASSPESSAGDTQYF.

The gene calls are TRBV10-3 and TRBJ1-1; TRBD1 matches at 7 bases. The V gene end was trimmed by 11 bases and the J gene end by 5 bases; junction bases not matched to a gene: 8. The germline V gene encodes CDR1 ENHRY and CDR2 SYGVKD. This CDR3 is built from 12 residues. The CDR3 DNA sequence: TGTGCCGCGGGACAGTCTAAGACTGAAGCTTTCTTT. Residues: CAAGQSKTEAFF.